Presented here are 19 T cell receptor beta chains from one specimen sequenced in a study of beta chain features in type 1 diabetes. The study reverse transcribed the entire isolated RNA, so it sequenced expressed TCRB transcripts. Method: immunoSEQ multiplex PCR; TCRdb's copy keeps in-frame clones and lacks some. The sample has around 240,000 clones, more than 9% seen once. Sequenced input: naive CD4+ T cells from blood. These receptors were taken from a woman aged 18-29 years in good health.

This clone has a single count. V gene TRBV4-2 combines with J gene TRBJ2-7, with D maybe TRBD2 (6 bases). Germline V CDR1 and CDR2: LGHNA, YNFKEQ. Trimming removed 0 bases from V and 6 bases from J, with 15 bases in between. This CDR3 comprises 15 residues. CDR3 sequence reads: CASSQDVVGRGEQYF. In nucleotides, the CDR3 is TGTGCCAGCAGCCAAGATGTGGTTGGGCGGGGCGAGCAGTACTTC.

A few counts support this clone. The chain combines TRBV18 with TRBJ2-1, with 9 nucleotides matching TRBD1. The germline V gene encodes CDR1 KGHSH and CDR2 LQKENI. The length of the CDR3 is 15 residues. Trimming removed 2 bases from V and 7 bases from J; junction bases left unmatched: 6. For the CDR3, the DNA is TGTGCCAGCTCACCAAAGACAGGGGGAGGGAATGAGCAGTTCTTC. This sequence encodes CASSPKTGGGNEQFF.

This clone was seen a handful of times. This chain joins TRBV7-2 and TRBJ1-5; 8 bases map to TRBD1. Germline values: CDR1 SGHTA, CDR2 FQGNSA. This CDR3 is 16 amino acids long. Trimming cost V 5 bases and J 4 bases; bases outside gene matches: 10. CDR3 coding DNA: TGTGCCAGCAGCCTTGCCGGACAGGGCGGAAATCAGCCCCAGCATTTT. It yields the protein CASSLAGQGGNQPQHF.

This clone has just a few counts. This CDR3 reads CASSIRQLQETQYF. CDR3 sequence (DNA): TGTGCCAGCAGCATAAGACAGTTACAAGAGACCCAGTACTTC. The chain links TRBV5-4 to TRBJ2-5; D is perhaps TRBD1 (5 bases). V was trimmed by 4 bases and J by 2 bases, leaving 12 bases between them. The CDR3 has 14 amino acids. Germline CDR1 is SGHNT and CDR2 is YYREEE (reference sequence).

This clone was picked up a small number of times. The chain has TRBV5-1 and TRBJ1-1; TRBD1 matches at 7 bases. This CDR3 is built from 15 residues. With V trimmed by 0 bases and J by 5 bases, 7 bases remained unmatched. Germline V CDR1 and CDR2: SGHRS, YFSETQ. CDR3 region: CASSLGDRVNTEAFF. As DNA, the CDR3 is TGCGCCAGCAGCTTGGGGGACAGAGTTAATACTGAAGCTTTCTTT.

This clone was picked up a small number of times. The genes are TRBV16 and TRBJ2-1; 8 positions match TRBD2. The junction had 12 bases not matched to a gene; V was cut back by 2 bases and J by 3 bases. In germline, CDR1 is KGHSY, CDR2 FQNENV. The CDR3 loop spans 18 amino acids. CDR3 in amino acids: CASSQGRFSGISYNEQFF. As DNA, the CDR3 is TGTGCCAGCAGCCAAGGGCGCTTTAGCGGGATTAGCTACAATGAGCAGTTCTTC.

V usage is TRBV25-1 and J usage is TRBJ2-7; TRBD1 aligns across 9 bases. The CDR3 is 15 amino acids. V was pared by 5 bases and J by 6 bases, with 11 bases of the junction left unmatched. The germline V gene encodes CDR1 MGHDK and CDR2 SYGVNS. This chain's CDR3 is CASSTSGTGTSEQYF. The CDR3 nucleotides read TGTGCCAGCAGTACATCCGGGACAGGGACGTCCGAGCAGTACTTC.

The chain employs TRBV6-5 and TRBJ1-2, with 7 bases fitting TRBD1. The length of the CDR3 is 16 residues. From germline, CDR1 is MNHEY and CDR2 SVGAGI. The V and J ends lost 2 bases and 0 bases, in that order; junction bases with no gene match: 6. The CDR3 region has the DNA TGTGCCAGCAGTTACCGGACAGGTTTAGCTAACTATGGCTACACCTTC. It codes for CASSYRTGLANYGYTF.

The V gene is TRBV2, the J gene TRBJ2-7, with TRBD1 matching over 8 bases. The CDR3 contains 16 residues. J was trimmed by 6 bases and V by 6 bases; bases with no gene match: 16. Germline CDR1 and CDR2: SNHLY and FYNNEI. DNA of the CDR3: TGTGCCAGCAGGTGGGGCGTTGGAGGACAGGGCACCGAGCAGTACTTC. Its protein product is CASRWGVGGQGTEQYF.

The chain links TRBV7-9 to TRBJ2-3; 12 bases align to TRBD2. Germline loops: CDR1 SEHNR, CDR2 FQNEAQ (reference sequence). V was pared by 5 bases and J by 4 bases, with 10 bases of the junction left unmatched. The CDR3 runs 17 residues. CDR3: CASSKISSGRAPDTQYF. DNA for the CDR3: TGTGCCAGCAGCAAAATATCTAGCGGGAGGGCGCCAGATACGCAGTATTTT.

This clone was detected once. The V gene is TRBV4-1, the J gene TRBJ1-2; 8 bases align to TRBD1. The CDR3 is 15 amino acids. V shed 0 bases and J 3 bases; nucleotides not matched to a gene: 3. CDR1 and CDR2 (germline): MGHRA, YSYEKL. CDR3 in amino acids: CASSQEQGGHYGYTF. The DNA for the CDR3 is TGCGCCAGCAGCCAAGAACAGGGGGGTCACTATGGCTACACCTTC.

This clone was found a few times. The chain links TRBV19 to TRBJ1-5; unclear D gene. V was pared by 0 bases and J by 7 bases, with 7 bases between. The germline V gene has CDR1 LNHDA and CDR2 SQIVND (reference sequence). The CDR3 extends over 13 amino acids. The chain's CDR3 is CASSIDGGQPQHF. The CDR3 coding sequence is TGTGCCAGTAGTATAGACGGAGGGCAGCCCCAGCATTTT.

The V call is TRBV7-9, the J call TRBJ2-1; D perhaps matches TRBD2 (5 bases). V was trimmed by 6 bases and J by 9 bases, leaving 21 bases between them. This CDR3 comprises 15 residues. Germline assignment: CDR1 SEHNR and CDR2 FQNEAQ (reference sequence). Written as DNA, the CDR3 is TGTGCCAGCAGGCCCCGGAACGTCCTAGAGGGTGAGCAGTTCTTC. This translates into CASRPRNVLEGEQFF.

The chain uses TRBV9 and TRBJ1-1; no clear D. Trimming stripped 4 bases from V and 1 base from J, with 11 bases between. The CDR3 is 14 amino acids. Looked up from germline, CDR1 is SGDLS and CDR2 is YYNGEE. This CDR3 is CASSRLRGNTEAFF. The CDR3 coding sequence is TGTGCCAGCAGCCGTCTTCGAGGGAACACTGAAGCTTTCTTT.

The sample holds a few counts of this clone. The CDR3 sequence is CASSQIQGFTDTQYF. The CDR3 coding sequence is TGCGCCAGCAGCCAAATACAGGGGTTCACAGATACGCAGTATTTT. The rearrangement uses TRBV4-1 and TRBJ2-3; 7 positions match TRBD1. Germline V gene data show CDR1 as MGHRA and CDR2 as YSYEKL. This CDR3 is 15 amino acids long. Trimming removed 2 bases from V and 2 bases from J; junction bases left unmatched: 4.

This clone was counted once. J is TRBJ1-2 and V is TRBV6-4; 7 nucleotides align to TRBD1. Germline V gene lookup returns CDR1 MRHNA and CDR2 SNTAGT. V trimming: 0 bases; J trimming: 2 bases; junction bases outside the gene matches: 24. CDR3 length: 22 amino acids. This CDR3 is CASSDSSRVPPRVVRGNYGYTF. In DNA form, the CDR3 reads TGTGCCAGCAGTGACTCGAGTAGAGTCCCGCCTCGAGTCGTCAGGGGGAACTATGGCTACACCTTC.

This clone was seen ten or more times. The chain couples TRBV23-1 to TRBJ2-7; the match to TRBD2 covers 12 bases. TRBV23-1 is noted as an ORF with a role that remains uncertain. With V trimmed by 4 bases and J by 2 bases, 21 bases remained unmatched. The CDR3 length is 21 residues. CDR3 sequence reads: CASSPRALWTSGTTGTYEQYF. The CDR3 DNA is TGCGCCAGCAGTCCTAGAGCTCTCTGGACTAGCGGGACGACCGGAACCTACGAGCAGTACTTC.

This sequence joins TRBV7-9 and TRBJ2-2; D unresolved. The V end was cut by 3 bases, the J end by 5 bases, with 10 bases between. Germline CDR1 SEHNR, CDR2 FQNEAQ (reference sequence). The CDR3 is 14 residues long. The CDR3 DNA reads as TGTGCCAGCAGCTTTAGAGAAACGACCGGGGAGCTGTTTTTT. It is translated as CASSFRETTGELFF. The variable domain in full, completed from reference TRBV7-9 and TRBJ2-2, reads DTGVSQNPRHKITKRGQNVTFRCDPISEHNRLYWYRQTLGQGPEFLTYFQNEAQLEKSRLLSDRFSAERPKGSFSTLEIQRTEQGDSAMYLCASSFRETTGELFFGEGSRLTVL.

The chain employs TRBV2 and TRBJ1-2; 7 bases match TRBD1. The CDR3 contains 15 residues. V shed 1 base and J 6 bases; nucleotides not matched to a gene: 8. Germline V CDR1 and CDR2: SNHLY, FYNNEI. CDR3 sequence reads: CASSEGRGLTDGYTF. The CDR3 nucleotides read TGTGCCAGCAGTGAAGGGAGGGGGCTGACAGATGGCTACACCTTC.